The T cell receptor beta chain described here comes from a study of cytomegalovirus exposure and HLA in healthy donors. Study-wide findings and caveats: Reportedly, fewer N-insertions than the roughly 700-donor mean appeared in an Asian-associated ancestry cluster in a later analysis. Likely technical artifact: a cluster of highly shared sequence variants.

Germline CDR1 KGHSH, CDR2 LQKENI. The V and J ends lost 4 bases and 4 bases, in that order; junction bases with no gene match: 6. The CDR3 is 15 amino acids. PCR primers comprised 60 Vbeta and 13 Jbeta primers. Data came from immunoSEQ multiplex PCR; TCRdb stores just in-frame clones and leaves some out. The data show about 140,000 clones, more than 75% seen once. A note on this clone: The antigen is undetermined.

The sequence was collected from a young man in good health and CMV-seronegative. The V gene is TRBV18, the J gene TRBJ1-3, with 8 positions matching TRBD1. Source material: PBMCs. For the CDR3, the DNA is TGTGCCAGCTCACGAGGACAGGGAGAAGGAAACACCATATATTTT. Translating gives CASSRGQGEGNTIYF.